This T cell receptor beta chain was sequenced during a study of early T cells in non-severe SARS-CoV-2 infection. The wider study: Sequencing of unsorted whole blood was done on bulk RNA, leaving chains unpaired. Study-level results: The VDJdb matching leaned toward anti-spike CD8 responses and overlooked private and CD4 specificities.

As concerns this clonotype: Its antigen is still unknown.

Germline-derived CDR1 and CDR2 are SGDLS and YYNGEE. Trimming pared 0 bases from V and 3 bases from J, leaving 18 bases between. The CDR3 length is 17 residues. Unique molecular identifier tags were affixed to discrete cDNA molecules. TCRdb reprocessed the 5' RACE reads with MiXCR, giving one entry per CDR3 protein. The sample consists of some 80,000 distinct CDR3 sequences, roughly 13% of them appearing once. The V gene is TRBV9, the J gene TRBJ1-2, with TRBD1 as a possible D gene (6 bases). Sequenced sample: whole blood. This sequence originates from an adult who was a healthcare worker with PCR-confirmed SARS-CoV-2 infection or an uninfected control (not recorded which). This CDR3 is CASSVVPDSRLDYGYTF. The CDR3 bases are TGTGCCAGCAGCGTAGTACCGGACAGCCGACTCGACTATGGCTACACCTTC.